Shown below are 8 T cell receptor beta chains from a single sample sequenced in a study of OX40 agonist ivuxolimab in advanced cancers. Measured with immunoSEQ multiplex PCR; TCRdb has only the in-frame clones, and not every one. The repertoire has 98,000 or so clones, about 88% of them found once; the top ten carry under 0.4%. Here the sequenced sample was CD4+ or CD8+ T cells sorted from blood, taken in a trial of the OX40 agonist ivuxolimab. The receptor source for this set is an adult with an advanced solid tumor such as melanoma, head and neck, liver or kidney cancer.

J is TRBJ1-2 and V is TRBV28; possibly TRBD1 for D (5 bases). CDR3 length: 16 amino acids. Trimming removed 7 bases at V and 2 bases at J, with 20 bases between. Looked up from germline, CDR1 is MDHEN and CDR2 is SYDVKM. The CDR3 nucleotides read TGTGCCAGCAAAAGTCATCCAGGGAGTGGGAACTATGGCTACACCTTC. Its translation: CASKSHPGSGNYGYTF.

The chain joins TRBV7-2 to TRBJ2-3, with D uncertain. CDR3 length: 15 residues. V gave up 4 bases and J gave up 2 bases, with 13 bases separating them. CDR1 and CDR2 from the germline V gene are SGHTA and FQGNSA. DNA for the CDR3: TGTGCCAGCAGCTCCCGGACCTCGTCCACAGATACGCAGTATTTT. It is translated as CASSSRTSSTDTQYF.

The chain joins TRBV28 to TRBJ1-5; D call uncertain. The CDR3 is 17 residues long. V shed 10 bases and J shed 0 bases, with 22 bases lying between them. Germline CDR1 is MDHEN and CDR2 is SYDVKM. The CDR3 sequence: CATVGGSKGYSNQPQHF. The CDR3 nucleotides read TGTGCCACCGTGGGCGGGTCGAAAGGATATAGCAATCAGCCCCAGCATTTT. The variable domain in full, with the rest retrieved from reference TRBV28 and TRBJ1-5, is DVKVTQSSRYLVKRTGEKVFLECVQDMDHENMFWYRQDPGLGLRLIYFSYDVKMKEKGDIPEGYSVSREKKERFSLILESASTNQTSMYLCATVGGSKGYSNQPQHFGDGTRLSIL.

This chain connects TRBV7-3 to TRBJ2-5; D might be TRBD1 or TRBD2, each matching 5 bases. CDR1 SGHTA and CDR2 FQGTGA come from the germline V gene. The CDR3 runs 15 residues. V was cut by 2 bases and J by 1 base, with 11 bases left in between. The CDR3 region is CASSLDGTFQETQYF. DNA of the CDR3: TGTGCCAGCAGCTTAGACGGGACCTTCCAAGAGACCCAGTACTTC. The full variable domain, with the rest looked up from reference TRBV7-3 and TRBJ2-5, is GAGVSQTPSNKVTEKGKYVELRCDPISGHTALYWYRQSLGQGPEFLIYFQGTGAADDSGLPNDRFFAVRPEGSVSTLKIQRTERGDSAVYLCASSLDGTFQETQYFGPGTRLLVL.

The chain recombines TRBV5-1 with TRBJ2-2; D unclear. V lost 7 bases and J 2 bases, leaving 12 bases between the germline ends. This CDR3 has 14 amino acids. Germline V CDR1 and CDR2: SGHRS, YFSETQ. CDR3 protein: CASLEKVNTGELFF. DNA of the CDR3: TGCGCCAGCCTTGAGAAGGTTAACACCGGGGAGCTGTTTTTT.

The chain recombines TRBV7-3 with TRBJ1-6; D is uncertain. The V gene lost 3 bases and the J gene lost 10 bases, with 10 bases spanning the gap. The CDR3 contains 13 residues. The germline gives CDR1 SGHTA, CDR2 FQGTGA. Here the CDR3 DNA reads TGTGCCAGCAGCTTCGGGTCCCGATCACCCCTCCACTTT. Its translation is CASSFGSRSPLHF. The full variable domain, in which reference TRBV7-3 and TRBJ1-6 provide the parts outside the CDR3, is GAGVSQTPSNKVTEKGKYVELRCDPISGHTALYWYRQSLGQGPEFLIYFQGTGAADDSGLPNDRFFAVRPEGSVSTLKIQRTERGDSAVYLCASSFGSRSPLHFGNGTRLTVT.

Written as DNA, the CDR3 is TGTGCCAGCAGCCAGGTGTCCCAAGAGACCCAGTACTTC. This gives the protein CASSQVSQETQYF. This chain joins TRBV11-2 and TRBJ2-5; the D is unclear. V was shortened by 5 bases and J by 1 base, with 8 bases between the two germline ends. Germline V gives CDR1 SGHAT, CDR2 FQNNGV. The CDR3 sequence is 13 residues long.

The chain joins TRBV7-2 to TRBJ2-1, with 14 bases aligning to TRBD2. The V and J ends lost 6 bases and 10 bases, in that order; junction bases with no gene match: 8. Looked up from germline, CDR1 is SGHTA and CDR2 is FQGNSA. This CDR3 comprises 15 residues. CDR3 coding DNA: TGTGCCAGCAGTTCCGGGACTAGCGGGAGAGGAGAGCAGTTCTTC. Residues: CASSSGTSGRGEQFF.